This TCR beta chain originates from a study of shared clonotypes between healthy human individuals. The naive CD8 population came from CD45RO-negative cells selected for CCR7, without terminally differentiated effector memory CD45RA+ cells. Per germline, CDR1 LNHNV and CDR2 YYDKDF (reference sequence). J gave up 5 bases and V 3 bases, and 2 bases lay outside the gene matches. CDR3 length equals 16 residues. This clone has only a few counts. The table came from immunoSEQ multiplex PCR; TCRdb's copy has only in-frame clones and leaves some out. The sample holds about 800,000 clones; 95% to 97% are singletons and the top ten take under 0.3%.

The sample was naive CD8+ T cells sorted from blood. The TCR originated in a man aged 25-45 years in good health. The chain uses TRBV15 and TRBJ2-3; 16 positions agree with TRBD2. The CDR3 sequence is CATSRGLAGGKDTQYF. The CDR3 bases are TGTGCCACCAGCAGGGGACTAGCGGGAGGGAAAGATACGCAGTATTTT.